What follows describes a single TCR beta chain. CDR3 length equals 17 residues. CDR1 and CDR2 (germline): LNHDA, SQIVND (reference sequence). Trimming took 3 bases from V and 3 from J; bases not matched to a gene: 10. The data stem from a study of blood T cells in healthy people across ages. The authors ran a second PCR of 7 to 11 cycles using a sample-barcoded 5' primer and a J-beta primer mix. TCRdb processed the 5' RACE reads anew with MiXCR; each CDR3 protein has one entry. The profile covers over 500,000 distinct CDR3 sequences, with about 26% appearing a single time and 3% to 4% taken by the ten largest. This sample also appeared in a second study, on T cells of mothers and their children.

The chain has TRBV19 and TRBJ1-5, with 8 positions matching TRBD1. The sequence was obtained from a boy younger than 10 in good health. The sequencing sample was made of blood. CDR3 residues: CASSIGTGRTSNQPQHF. The CDR3 DNA follows: TGTGCCAGTAGTATCGGGACAGGACGCACGTCCAATCAGCCCCAGCATTTT.